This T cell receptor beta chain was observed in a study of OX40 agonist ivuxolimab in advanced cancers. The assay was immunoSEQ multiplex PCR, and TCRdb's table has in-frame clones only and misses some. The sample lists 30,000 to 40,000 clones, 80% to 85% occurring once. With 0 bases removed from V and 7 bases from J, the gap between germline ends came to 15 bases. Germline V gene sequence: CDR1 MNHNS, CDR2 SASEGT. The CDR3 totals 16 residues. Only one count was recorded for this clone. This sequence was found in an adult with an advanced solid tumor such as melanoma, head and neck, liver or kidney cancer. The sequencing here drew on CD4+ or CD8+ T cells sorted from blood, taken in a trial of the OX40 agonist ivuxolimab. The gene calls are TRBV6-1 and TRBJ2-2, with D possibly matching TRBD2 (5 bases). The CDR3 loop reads CASSEAWVEGNGELFF. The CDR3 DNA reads TGTGCCAGCAGTGAAGCGTGGGTAGAGGGTAACGGGGAGCTGTTTTTT.